A selection of T cell receptor beta chains follows, all from one sample in a study of cytomegalovirus exposure and HLA in healthy donors. Sequenced by immunoSEQ multiplex PCR; TCRdb stores in-frame clones only, minus some. The sample records about 120,000 clones, roughly 79% being singletons. Sequenced: PBMCs. The receptors stem from a woman between 40 and 50 years old in good health and CMV-seronegative. The CDR3 runs from the conserved cysteine through the conserved F or W. The D gene is left open where the match is weak. Rows give clone size only sometimes, using once, few, many, or a class for an expanded clone.

cdr3_aa cdr3_nt j_call v_call d_call clone_size
CASSVPGGGANVLTF TGTGCCAGCAGCGTACCGGGAGGGGGGGCCAACGTCCTGACTTTC TRBJ2-6 TRBV9 TRBD2 .
CASSLDGGRGDNEQFF TGCGCCAGCAGCTTGGATGGCGGGAGGGGGGACAATGAGCAGTTCTTC TRBJ2-1 TRBV5-1 TRBD2 once
CASSPGLKQVAYEQYF TGTGCCAGCAGCCCCGGACTTAAACAAGTCGCCTACGAGCAGTACTTC TRBJ2-7 TRBV9 . .
CASRDGGNYGYTF TGTGCCAGCAGAGACGGGGGGAACTATGGCTACACCTTC TRBJ1-2 TRBV6-6 . few
CASSSSSTGTGNTIYF TGTGCCAGCAGCTCAAGTTCGACAGGGACTGGAAACACCATATATTTT TRBJ1-3 TRBV7-2 TRBD1 .
CASSQGTADYGYTF TGCGCCAGCAGCCAGGGGACAGCCGACTATGGCTACACCTTC TRBJ1-2 TRBV4-1 TRBD1 .
CSVEERTGGDYGYTF TGCAGCGTTGAAGAGCGGACAGGGGGCGACTATGGCTACACCTTC TRBJ1-2 TRBV29-1 TRBD1 .
CAWSVQPGYSGNTIYF TGTGCCTGGAGTGTACAACCGGGTTACTCTGGAAACACCATATATTTT TRBJ1-3 TRBV30 . .
CASSPGTGAYEQYF TGTGCCAGCTCACCCGGGACAGGGGCATACGAGCAGTACTTC TRBJ2-7 TRBV18 TRBD1 .
CASSQTRGSIGEQFF TGCGCCAGCAGCCAGACTAGAGGGTCGATCGGTGAGCAGTTCTTC TRBJ2-1 TRBV4-1 . .
CASSVTGSDTEAFF TGTGCCAGCAGCGTCACAGGGTCGGACACTGAAGCTTTCTTT TRBJ1-1 TRBV9 . .
CSVEGQGGKLLETQYF TGCAGCGTTGAGGGACAGGGGGGGAAACTGCTAGAGACCCAGTACTTC TRBJ2-5 TRBV29-1 TRBD1 .
CASGLTRGEQFF TGTGCCAGCGGATTAACCAGGGGTGAGCAGTTCTTC TRBJ2-1 TRBV7-8 . .
CASSELGQGETQYF TGCGCCAGCAGTGAATTGGGACAAGGGGAGACCCAGTACTTC TRBJ2-5 TRBV10-2 . .
CASSLSRETHGYTF TGTGCCAGCAGTTTGTCTAGAGAAACCCATGGCTACACCTTC TRBJ1-2 TRBV28 . once
CASRWQGLGQPQHF TGTGCCAGCAGGTGGCAGGGTTTGGGTCAGCCCCAGCATTTT TRBJ1-5 TRBV6-1 . .
CASSPLRGTGELFF TGTGCCAGCAGTCCACTCAGGGGCACCGGGGAGCTGTTTTTT TRBJ2-2 TRBV6-4 . .
CASSRQGYTEAFF TGTGCCAGCAGCCGGCAGGGGTACACTGAAGCTTTCTTT TRBJ1-1 TRBV6-1 . many
CASSSPPGRPNTEAFF TGTGCCAGTAGTAGCCCGCCTGGGAGACCAAACACTGAAGCTTTCTTT TRBJ1-1 TRBV19 . .
CASSGPPTGGEQYF TGTGCCAGCAGTGGCCCCCCCACAGGGGGCGAGCAGTACTTC TRBJ2-7 TRBV6-1 TRBD1 few
CASREDTNTGELFF TGTGCCAGCAGAGAGGACACTAACACCGGGGAGCTGTTTTTT TRBJ2-2 TRBV28 . once
CASRRATGNSEAFF TGCGCCAGCAGACGGGCTACGGGGAATTCTGAAGCTTTCTTT TRBJ1-1 TRBV5-1 . once
CASSLSAAGGVGAFF TGTGCCAGCAGTTTATCGGCCGCAGGGGGCGTTGGAGCTTTCTTT TRBJ1-1 TRBV28 TRBD1 .
CASSLAPRDRLDGSYNEQFF TGCGCCAGCAGCTTGGCGCCGAGGGACAGGCTAGACGGCTCCTACAATGAGCAGTTCTTC TRBJ2-1 TRBV5-1 TRBD1 .
CASSRGGTQETQYF TGCGCCAGCAGCCGCGGGGGGACTCAAGAGACCCAGTACTTC TRBJ2-5 TRBV4-1 TRBD2 few
CASSPLALAGVNEQFF TGTGCCAGCTCACCTCTCGCGCTAGCGGGAGTCAATGAGCAGTTCTTC TRBJ2-1 TRBV18 TRBD2 .
CASSQEVGQPQHF TGTGCCAGTAGTCAGGAAGTAGGTCAGCCCCAGCATTTT TRBJ1-5 TRBV19 . .
CASSVAGAADTQYF TGCGCCAGCAGCGTCGCGGGGGCGGCAGATACGCAGTATTTT TRBJ2-3 TRBV5-1 . .
CASSTQETQYF TGTGCCAGCAGCACCCAGGAGACCCAGTACTTC TRBJ2-5 TRBV4-2 . .
CASSLGDRASDEQYF TGCGCCAGCAGCTTGGGGGACAGGGCCTCCGACGAGCAGTACTTC TRBJ2-7 TRBV5-1 TRBD1 .
CACVPAAPYEQYF TGTGCCTGCGTCCCGGCGGCACCCTACGAGCAGTACTTC TRBJ2-7 TRBV6-5 . .
CASSRPTSGDSYEQYF TGTGCCAGCAGCCGACCGACTAGCGGTGACTCCTACGAGCAGTACTTC TRBJ2-7 TRBV7-2 TRBD2 .
CRRAGAADTQYF TGTCGAAGGGCAGGGGCCGCAGATACGCAGTATTTT TRBJ2-3 TRBV28 . .
CSVSGGRNTGELFF TGCAGCGTGTCAGGAGGACGGAACACCGGGGAGCTGTTTTTT TRBJ2-2 TRBV29-1 . .
CASSSRTGTGTEAFF TGTGCCAGCAGTTCCCGGACAGGGACAGGCACTGAAGCTTTCTTT TRBJ1-1 TRBV6-6 TRBD1 .
CASSQDELAGSTQYF TGCGCCAGCAGCCAAGATGAACTAGCGGGATCCACGCAGTATTTT TRBJ2-3 TRBV4-3 TRBD2 .
CASTPSPLGNTIYF TGCGCCAGCACCCCGAGCCCGCTGGGAAACACCATATATTTT TRBJ1-3 TRBV5-1 . .
CASMARGADTQYF TGTGCCAGTATGGCCAGGGGCGCAGATACGCAGTATTTT TRBJ2-3 TRBV19 . .
CASSYRPSNQETQYF TGTGCCAGCAGCTATAGGCCTAGCAATCAAGAGACCCAGTACTTC TRBJ2-5 TRBV5-6 . .
CASRRAGEDTDTQYF TGTGCCAGCAGAAGAGCGGGAGAAGACACAGATACGCAGTATTTT TRBJ2-3 TRBV6-6 TRBD2 few
CASSPGVGSLDTQYF TGTGCCAGCAGCCCCGGGGTGGGTAGCCTCGATACGCAGTATTTT TRBJ2-3 TRBV7-6 . .
CASSQRGRANTEAFF TGTGCCAGCAGCCAGCGTGGCAGGGCGAACACTGAAGCTTTCTTT TRBJ1-1 TRBV14 . .
CASSPPSTGPPNYGYTF TGTGCCAGCAGCCCCCCTTCGACAGGGCCTCCTAACTATGGCTACACCTTC TRBJ1-2 TRBV16 TRBD1 once
CASSGFREGVTEAFF TGTGCCAGCAGCGGTTTTAGGGAGGGGGTAACTGAAGCTTTCTTT TRBJ1-1 TRBV9 . .
CASSQTSAGYNEQFF TGCGCCAGCAGCCAAACTAGCGCGGGCTACAATGAGCAGTTCTTC TRBJ2-1 TRBV4-1 TRBD2 .
CASSKLQGPYSNQPQHF TGTGCCAGCAGCAAACTCCAGGGCCCCTATAGCAATCAGCCCCAGCATTTT TRBJ1-5 TRBV7-8 . .
CASSLALVGRYGSPLHF TGCGCCAGCAGCTTGGCTCTAGTAGGCCGATACGGTTCACCCCTCCACTTT TRBJ1-6 TRBV5-1 . .
CASSYAAYITDTQYF TGTGCCAGCAGTTACGCGGCTTATATCACAGATACGCAGTATTTT TRBJ2-3 TRBV6-6 . .
CASSWTGEGSNQPQHF TGTGCCAGCAGCTGGACAGGGGAAGGGAGCAATCAGCCCCAGCATTTT TRBJ1-5 TRBV28 TRBD1 .
CASSPWGGGYEQYF TGTGCCAGCTCACCCTGGGGAGGGGGCTACGAGCAGTACTTC TRBJ2-7 TRBV18 . once
CASSEARLGRGGQETQYF TGTGCCAGCAGTGAAGCGCGCTTGGGGAGGGGAGGGCAAGAGACCCAGTACTTC TRBJ2-5 TRBV6-1 TRBD2 few
CASSTNGHRDPFF TGTGCCAGCAGTACGAACGGGCACAGGGACCCGTTCTTC TRBJ2-1 TRBV27 . .
CAWSRYGLGAFF TGTGCCTGGAGCCGGTACGGGTTGGGAGCTTTCTTT TRBJ1-1 TRBV30 . .